These T cell receptor beta chains were read from a single sample in a study of neurological immune-mediated disorders. TCRdb independently ran MiXCR on the 5' RACE reads; one entry per CDR3 protein. The data show 30,000 to 40,000 distinct CDR3 sequences, roughly 10% seen once. Material: PBMCs. The receptors originated from a man aged 60-69 years with HTLV-1-associated myelopathy (HAM/TSP). The conserved cysteine and the conserved F or W are not part of the CDR3 here. Fields, in order: J gene, CDR3 length, D gene, V gene, CDR3 protein. A D gene is named only where the DNA matches it firmly.

j_call: TRBJ2-6
cdr3_length: 18
d_call: -
v_call: TRBV5-1
cdr3_aa: ASSLGPPRTANSGANVLT

j_call: TRBJ2-1
cdr3_length: 14
d_call: TRBD2
v_call: TRBV5-1
cdr3_aa: ASSLVGAGAGNEQF

j_call: TRBJ2-5
cdr3_length: 12
d_call: -
v_call: TRBV12-3/TRBV12-4
cdr3_aa: ASGRHGMSETQY

j_call: TRBJ1-1
cdr3_length: 10
d_call: TRBD1
v_call: TRBV7-2
cdr3_aa: ASSSDRGEAF

j_call: TRBJ2-5
cdr3_length: 13
d_call: -
v_call: TRBV5-1
cdr3_aa: ASSLGGKDQETQY

j_call: TRBJ2-5
cdr3_length: 9
d_call: -
v_call: TRBV10-3
cdr3_aa: AISDGETQY

j_call: TRBJ2-2
cdr3_length: 10
d_call: -
v_call: TRBV7-8
cdr3_aa: ASSPSGRELF

j_call: TRBJ1-2
cdr3_length: 10
d_call: -
v_call: TRBV20-1
cdr3_aa: SAPPTASGYT

j_call: TRBJ1-5
cdr3_length: 13
d_call: -
v_call: TRBV12-3/TRBV12-4
cdr3_aa: ASSSNQGFAQPQH

j_call: TRBJ2-7
cdr3_length: 13
d_call: -
v_call: TRBV29-1
cdr3_aa: SVEVEGGQVYEQY

j_call: TRBJ1-6
cdr3_length: 14
d_call: -
v_call: TRBV7-2
cdr3_aa: ASSSEGIFYNSPLH

j_call: TRBJ2-1
cdr3_length: 13
d_call: -
v_call: TRBV12-3/TRBV12-4
cdr3_aa: ASSLGHGGRNEQF

j_call: TRBJ2-1
cdr3_length: 10
d_call: TRBD1
v_call: TRBV29-1
cdr3_aa: SVWTGLNEQF

j_call: TRBJ1-1
cdr3_length: 10
d_call: -
v_call: TRBV20-1
cdr3_aa: SGGREVGEAF

j_call: TRBJ1-5
cdr3_length: 16
d_call: -
v_call: TRBV19
cdr3_aa: ASTLTHGARGSGQPQH

j_call: TRBJ2-1
cdr3_length: 14
d_call: -
v_call: TRBV6-6
cdr3_aa: ASSSPQDSNYNEQF

j_call: TRBJ2-2
cdr3_length: 14
d_call: -
v_call: TRBV7-8
cdr3_aa: ASREGEGANTGELF

j_call: TRBJ2-5
cdr3_length: 14
d_call: -
v_call: TRBV9
cdr3_aa: ASSVRSTGSAETQY

j_call: TRBJ1-5
cdr3_length: 12
d_call: -
v_call: TRBV27
cdr3_aa: ASSSRSTGPLQH

j_call: TRBJ2-7
cdr3_length: 11
d_call: -
v_call: TRBV5-1
cdr3_aa: ASSFGTFYEQY

j_call: TRBJ2-5
cdr3_length: 11
d_call: -
v_call: TRBV4-1
cdr3_aa: ASSLRKGETQY

j_call: TRBJ2-7
cdr3_length: 10
d_call: TRBD1
v_call: TRBV20-1
cdr3_aa: SAVGTGVGQY

j_call: TRBJ2-2
cdr3_length: 15
d_call: TRBD1
v_call: TRBV6-2/TRBV6-3
cdr3_aa: ASSLRETGGVTGELF

j_call: TRBJ2-1
cdr3_length: 13
d_call: TRBD2
v_call: TRBV5-1
cdr3_aa: ASSLSSGSYNEQF

j_call: TRBJ2-1
cdr3_length: 12
d_call: TRBD2
v_call: TRBV12-3/TRBV12-4
cdr3_aa: ASSLGGGDGEQF

j_call: TRBJ1-5
cdr3_length: 18
d_call: TRBD1
v_call: TRBV18
cdr3_aa: ASSTRGGQGTQISWQPQH

j_call: TRBJ2-1
cdr3_length: 12
d_call: -
v_call: TRBV20-1
cdr3_aa: SAPNIGDYNEQF

j_call: TRBJ2-3
cdr3_length: 11
d_call: -
v_call: TRBV29-1
cdr3_aa: SIGARAPDTQY

j_call: TRBJ2-3
cdr3_length: 14
d_call: -
v_call: TRBV4-1
cdr3_aa: ASSQDYEGFTDTQY

j_call: TRBJ1-1
cdr3_length: 13
d_call: -
v_call: TRBV5-1
cdr3_aa: ASSLEGQGNTEAF

j_call: TRBJ2-1
cdr3_length: 10
d_call: -
v_call: TRBV7-6
cdr3_aa: ASSRDYNEQF

j_call: TRBJ2-1
cdr3_length: 13
d_call: TRBD2
v_call: TRBV3-1
cdr3_aa: ASSQRGLATNEQF

j_call: TRBJ2-5
cdr3_length: 13
d_call: -
v_call: TRBV20-1
cdr3_aa: SARDLARVQETQY

j_call: TRBJ2-7
cdr3_length: 12
d_call: TRBD2
v_call: TRBV10-3
cdr3_aa: AISLAGGSYEQY

j_call: TRBJ2-1
cdr3_length: 12
d_call: TRBD2
v_call: TRBV5-1
cdr3_aa: ASSSGLANDEQF

j_call: TRBJ1-6
cdr3_length: 15
d_call: TRBD1
v_call: TRBV5-1
cdr3_aa: ASSLALGGQMNSPLH

j_call: TRBJ1-2
cdr3_length: 12
d_call: -
v_call: TRBV7-8
cdr3_aa: ASSAMGGQMGYT

j_call: TRBJ2-6
cdr3_length: 14
d_call: -
v_call: TRBV18
cdr3_aa: ASSPTGSAGANVLT

j_call: TRBJ2-6
cdr3_length: 14
d_call: -
v_call: TRBV6-1
cdr3_aa: ASTGSLSSGANVLT

j_call: TRBJ2-1
cdr3_length: 20
d_call: TRBD2
v_call: TRBV18
cdr3_aa: ASSPAGGSSGRARPSYNEQF

j_call: TRBJ1-1
cdr3_length: 13
d_call: TRBD1
v_call: TRBV28
cdr3_aa: ASSGTGGGNTEAF

j_call: TRBJ1-5
cdr3_length: 12
d_call: -
v_call: TRBV20-1
cdr3_aa: SASHGQRNQPQH

j_call: TRBJ2-7
cdr3_length: 10
d_call: -
v_call: TRBV10-3
cdr3_aa: AISEQGYEQY

j_call: TRBJ1-6
cdr3_length: 12
d_call: TRBD1
v_call: TRBV14
cdr3_aa: ASSRTGGVSPLH

j_call: TRBJ2-7
cdr3_length: 14
d_call: -
v_call: TRBV20-1
cdr3_aa: SARDRNDGGSYEQY